This TCR beta chain came from a study of OX40 agonist ivuxolimab in advanced cancers. Turning to the study itself: Dose-escalation subjects each had hepatocellular carcinoma, melanoma, renal cell or head and neck cancer. Overall study results and limits: Dosing at 0.1 to 3.0 mg/kg was accompanied by clonal expansion of CD4+ and CD8+ blood T cells by week 6. Also showing low normalized T-cell clonal expansion were some of the nonresponders.

Sequencing used immunoSEQ multiplex PCR; TCRdb keeps in-frame clones, though not all of them. The repertoire has roughly 46,000 clones, 70% to 85% of them found once; the top ten carry around 2%. To note about this clone: Its antigen is still unknown.

Germline V CDR1 and CDR2: LGHNA, YNFKEQ. This CDR3 is 16 amino acids long. V was pared by 6 bases and J by 1 base, with 11 bases of the junction left unmatched. Sequencing was performed on CD4+ or CD8+ T cells sorted from blood, taken in a trial of the OX40 agonist ivuxolimab. The TCR comes from an adult with an advanced solid tumor such as melanoma, head and neck, liver or kidney cancer. The gene calls are TRBV4-2 and TRBJ1-1, with TRBD1 identical over 7 bases. The CDR3 DNA sequence: TGTGCCAGCAGTCCTCGAGAGGGGGCACCGAACACTGAAGCTTTCTTT. Amino acids: CASSPREGAPNTEAFF.